These 5 T cell receptor beta chains came from one sample sequenced in a study of blood T cell repertoires in COVID-19. The table came from immunoSEQ multiplex PCR; TCRdb's copy has only in-frame clones and leaves some out. This sample has approximately 97,000 clones; about 90% occur once, and the top ten carry roughly 21%. Source material: peripheral blood. The receptors shown here come from a human donor in a cohort sampled during active COVID-19.

The chain joins TRBV5-6 to TRBJ2-1; TRBD1 might be the D (6 bases). The V gene lost 2 bases and the J gene lost 0 bases, with 12 bases spanning the gap. CDR3 size: 16 residues. Germline assignment: CDR1 SGHDT and CDR2 YYEEEE. Here the CDR3 DNA reads TGTGCCAGCAGCTTACCAGGACAGTCCTCCTACAATGAGCAGTTCTTC. Translation: CASSLPGQSSYNEQFF. Full variable domain (missing parts from reference TRBV5-6 and TRBJ2-1): DAGVTQSPTHLIKTRGQQVTLRCSPKSGHDTVSWYQQALGQGPQFIFQYYEEEERQRGNFPDRFSGHQFPNYSSELNVNALLLGDSALYLCASSLPGQSSYNEQFFGPGTRLTVL.

This chain links TRBV4-1 with TRBJ1-5, with 7 bases identical to TRBD1. This CDR3 is built from 14 residues. Germline CDR1 is MGHRA and CDR2 is YSYEKL. Trimming cost V 7 bases and J 2 bases; bases outside gene matches: 5. As DNA, the CDR3 is TGCGCCAGCACACCGACAGGGCGCAATCAGCCCCAGCATTTT. This gives the protein CASTPTGRNQPQHF.

This clone was detected a few times. The chain joins TRBV5-1 to TRBJ2-4; maybe TRBD2 (7 bases). Germline values: CDR1 SGHRS, CDR2 YFSETQ. The V end was cut by 1 base, the J end by 6 bases, with 23 bases between. The CDR3 runs to 18 residues. DNA for the CDR3: TGCGCCAGCAGCTTGCAGCCAGGGGACTACCTAGGCGGAAACATTCAGTACTTC. This translates into CASSLQPGDYLGGNIQYF. Filled out from reference TRBV5-1 and TRBJ2-4, the complete variable domain reads KAGVTQTPRYLIKTRGQQVTLSCSPISGHRSVSWYQQTPGQGLQFLFEYFSETQRNKGNFPGRFSGRQFSNSRSEMNVSTLELGDSALYLCASSLQPGDYLGGNIQYFGAGTRLSVL.

The V call is TRBV4-3, the J call TRBJ1-5, with 7 positions matching TRBD1. The ends lost 2 bases at V and 2 bases at J; junction bases unmatched: 0. Germline V gene lookup returns CDR1 LGHNA and CDR2 YSLEER. The CDR3 contains 14 residues. CDR3 sequence (DNA): TGCGCCAGCAGCCAAACAGGGGGCAATCAGCCCCAGCATTTT. Translated, it gives CASSQTGGNQPQHF.

This chain uses TRBV24-1 with TRBJ2-3; perhaps TRBD1 as D (5 bases). Germline V gene lookup returns CDR1 KGHDR and CDR2 SFDVKD. The length of the CDR3 is 12 residues. V lost 11 bases and J lost 8, with 16 bases in between. The CDR3 is CAIAALRGTQYF. The CDR3 coding sequence is TGTGCCATCGCCGCCCTTAGGGGTACGCAGTATTTT.